This T cell receptor beta chain was recorded in a study of blood T cell repertoires in COVID-19. The germline CDR1 and CDR2 sequences are SNHLY and FYNNEI. This CDR3 contains 15 residues. V shed 10 bases and J 4 bases; nucleotides not matched to a gene: 11. This table comes from immunoSEQ multiplex PCR, and its TCRdb copy is limited to in-frame clones, with some not included. The table records over 200,000 clones, roughly 90% of them present only once. Sample: PBMCs or T cells enriched from blood (not recorded which). The chain employs TRBV2 and TRBJ1-5, with TRBD1 matching 9 bases. The sequence was collected from a woman in her 30s with acute COVID-19. Written as DNA, the CDR3 is TGTGCCACCACGGGAGGGACAGGGAGTAATCAGCCCCAGCATTTT. Its translation: CATTGGTGSNQPQHF.